The 6 T cell receptor beta chains in this list originate from one sample, sequenced in a study of blood T cell repertoires in COVID-19. Method: immunoSEQ multiplex PCR; TCRdb's copy keeps in-frame clones and lacks some. The sample lists 70,000 to 95,000 clones, 90% to 95% occurring once. The sequenced sample consisted of peripheral blood. These receptors were obtained from a woman in her fifties or sixties in a cohort sampled during active COVID-19.

The chain links TRBV5-1 to TRBJ2-3; 8 bases are a match to TRBD1. The CDR3 has 16 amino acids. CDR1 and CDR2 (germline): SGHRS, YFSETQ. The trim removed 0 bases at V and 7 bases at J, leaving 10 bases unmatched. The CDR3 region is CASSLGPGQDANTQYF. The CDR3, as DNA: TGCGCCAGCAGCTTGGGGCCGGGACAGGATGCCAATACGCAGTATTTT. Looking up the rest from reference TRBV5-1 and TRBJ2-3 gives the full variable domain: KAGVTQTPRYLIKTRGQQVTLSCSPISGHRSVSWYQQTPGQGLQFLFEYFSETQRNKGNFPGRFSGRQFSNSRSEMNVSTLELGDSALYLCASSLGPGQDANTQYFGPGTRLTVL.

The V gene is TRBV28, the J gene TRBJ2-7, with D maybe TRBD2 (6 bases). The CDR3 extends over 14 amino acids. Looked up from germline, CDR1 is MDHEN and CDR2 is SYDVKM. Trimming took off 8 bases at V and 4 bases at J, with 18 bases between the two ends. The CDR3 DNA follows: TGTGCCAGCCGTTACCGGGACTCTCAATACGAGCAGTACTTC. It codes for CASRYRDSQYEQYF. The entire variable domain, with the rest obtained from reference TRBV28 and TRBJ2-7, is as follows: DVKVTQSSRYLVKRTGEKVFLECVQDMDHENMFWYRQDPGLGLRLIYFSYDVKMKEKGDIPEGYSVSREKKERFSLILESASTNQTSMYLCASRYRDSQYEQYFGPGTRLTVT.

This chain joins TRBV28 and TRBJ1-6; 8 bases are a match to TRBD1. CDR3 length: 15 residues. Per germline, CDR1 MDHEN and CDR2 SYDVKM. V lost 2 bases to trimming and J lost 10 bases; unmatched junction nucleotides: 7. The CDR3 region is CASSLNTGGGSPLHF. Written as DNA, the CDR3 is TGTGCCAGCAGTTTAAATACAGGGGGGGGATCACCCCTCCACTTT. Looking up the rest from reference TRBV28 and TRBJ1-6 gives the full variable domain: DVKVTQSSRYLVKRTGEKVFLECVQDMDHENMFWYRQDPGLGLRLIYFSYDVKMKEKGDIPEGYSVSREKKERFSLILESASTNQTSMYLCASSLNTGGGSPLHFGNGTRLTVT.

The V gene is TRBV6-5, the J gene TRBJ2-3, with unresolved D. This CDR3 spans 13 amino acids. Per the germline V gene, CDR1 is MNHEY and CDR2 is SVGAGI. Trimming left V 11 bases short and J 1 base short, with 13 bases between. The CDR3 here is CAATDRGTDTQYF. The DNA for the CDR3 is TGTGCCGCGACGGATCGGGGCACAGATACGCAGTATTTT.

Only one count was recorded for this clone. The genes are TRBV11-2 and TRBJ2-2, with D tentatively TRBD2 (5 bases). In germline, CDR1 is SGHAT, CDR2 FQNNGV. The CDR3 loop spans 14 amino acids. With 5 bases removed from V and 6 bases from J, the gap between germline ends came to 13 bases. The CDR3 DNA reads as TGTGCCAGCAGCCCCATCTCGGAGGCCGGGGAGCTGTTTTTT. This translates into CASSPISEAGELFF. The complete variable domain, with remaining parts taken from reference TRBV11-2 and TRBJ2-2, reads EAGVAQSPRYKIIEKRQSVAFWCNPISGHATLYWYQQILGQGPKLLIQFQNNGVVDDSQLPKDRFSAERLKGVDSTLKIQPAKLEDSAVYLCASSPISEAGELFFGEGSRLTVL.

This sequence joins TRBV11-2 and TRBJ2-7; TRBD2 is a possible D gene (5 bases). Trimming removed 5 bases at V and 7 bases at J, with 15 bases between. CDR1 and CDR2 (germline): SGHAT, FQNNGV. The CDR3 contains 13 residues. The CDR3 loop reads CASSHGILGEQYF. DNA of the CDR3: TGTGCCAGCAGCCACGGGATTCTTGGGGAGCAGTACTTC.